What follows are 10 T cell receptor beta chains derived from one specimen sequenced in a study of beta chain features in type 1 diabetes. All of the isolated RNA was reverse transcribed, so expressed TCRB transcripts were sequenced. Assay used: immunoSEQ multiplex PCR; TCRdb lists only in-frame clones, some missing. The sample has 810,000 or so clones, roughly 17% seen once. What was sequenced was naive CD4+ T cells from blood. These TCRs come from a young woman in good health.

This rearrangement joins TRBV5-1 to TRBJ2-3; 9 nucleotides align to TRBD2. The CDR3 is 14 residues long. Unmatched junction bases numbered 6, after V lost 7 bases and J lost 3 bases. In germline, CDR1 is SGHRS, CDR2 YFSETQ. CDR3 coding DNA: TGCGCCAGCGGGTCGGGACTAGCAACAGATACGCAGTATTTT. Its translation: CASGSGLATDTQYF.

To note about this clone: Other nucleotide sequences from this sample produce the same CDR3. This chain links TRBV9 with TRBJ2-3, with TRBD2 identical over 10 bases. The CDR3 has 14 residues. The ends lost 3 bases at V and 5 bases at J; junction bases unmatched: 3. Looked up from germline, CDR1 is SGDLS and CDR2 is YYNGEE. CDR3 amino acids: CASSGLAGVDTQYF. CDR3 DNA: TGTGCCAGCAGCGGGCTAGCGGGGGTAGATACGCAGTATTTT.

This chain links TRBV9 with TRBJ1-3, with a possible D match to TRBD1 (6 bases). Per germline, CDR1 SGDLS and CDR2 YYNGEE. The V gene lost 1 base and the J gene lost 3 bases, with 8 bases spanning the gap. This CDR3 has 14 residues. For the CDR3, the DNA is TGTGCCAGCAGCGTATACAGGGATGGAAACACCATATATTTT. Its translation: CASSVYRDGNTIYF. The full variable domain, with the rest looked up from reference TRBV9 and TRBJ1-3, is DSGVTQTPKHLITATGQRVTLRCSPRSGDLSVYWYQQSLDQGLQFLIQYYNGEERAKGNILERFSAQQFPDLHSELNLSSLELGDSALYFCASSVYRDGNTIYFGEGSWLTVV.

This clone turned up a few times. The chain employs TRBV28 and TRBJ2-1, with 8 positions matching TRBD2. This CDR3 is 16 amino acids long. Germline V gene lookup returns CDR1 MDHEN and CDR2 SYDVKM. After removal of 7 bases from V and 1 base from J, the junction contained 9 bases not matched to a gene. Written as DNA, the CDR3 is TGTGCCAGCAAAAATCGTAGCGGGAAGTCCTACAATGAGCAGTTCTTC. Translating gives CASKNRSGKSYNEQFF.

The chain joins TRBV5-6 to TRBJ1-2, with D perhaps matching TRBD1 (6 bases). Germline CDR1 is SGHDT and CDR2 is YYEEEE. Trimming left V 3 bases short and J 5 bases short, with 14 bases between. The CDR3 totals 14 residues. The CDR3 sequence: CASSSLDSGYGYTF. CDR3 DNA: TGTGCCAGCAGCTCGCTGGACAGCGGATATGGCTACACCTTC.

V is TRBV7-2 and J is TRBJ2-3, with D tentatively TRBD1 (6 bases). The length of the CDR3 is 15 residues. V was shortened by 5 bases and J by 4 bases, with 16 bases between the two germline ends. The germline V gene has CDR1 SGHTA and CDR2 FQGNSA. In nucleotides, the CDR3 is TGTGCCAGCAGCCCCAGGGGACGGGGTGCAGATACGCAGTATTTT. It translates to CASSPRGRGADTQYF.

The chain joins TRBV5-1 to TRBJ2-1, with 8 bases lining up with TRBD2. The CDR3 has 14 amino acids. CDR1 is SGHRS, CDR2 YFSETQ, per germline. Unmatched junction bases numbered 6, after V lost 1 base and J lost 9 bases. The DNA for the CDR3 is TGCGCCAGCAGCTTGCTAGCGGGTAGCAGTGAGCAGTTCTTC. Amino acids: CASSLLAGSSEQFF. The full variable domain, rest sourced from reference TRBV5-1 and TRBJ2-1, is KAGVTQTPRYLIKTRGQQVTLSCSPISGHRSVSWYQQTPGQGLQFLFEYFSETQRNKGNFPGRFSGRQFSNSRSEMNVSTLELGDSALYLCASSLLAGSSEQFFGPGTRLTVL.

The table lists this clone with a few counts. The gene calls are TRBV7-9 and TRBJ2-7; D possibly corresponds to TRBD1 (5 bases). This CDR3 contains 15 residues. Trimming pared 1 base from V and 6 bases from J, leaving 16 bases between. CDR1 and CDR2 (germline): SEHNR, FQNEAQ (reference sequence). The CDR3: CASSLVGQGPLEQYF. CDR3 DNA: TGTGCCAGCAGCTTAGTAGGTCAGGGTCCTCTCGAGCAGTACTTC.

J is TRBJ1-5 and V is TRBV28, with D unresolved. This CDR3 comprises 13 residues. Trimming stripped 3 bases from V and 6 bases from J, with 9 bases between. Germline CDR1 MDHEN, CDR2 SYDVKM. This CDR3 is CASSFQWPQPQHF. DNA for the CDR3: TGTGCCAGCAGTTTCCAGTGGCCTCAGCCCCAGCATTTT.

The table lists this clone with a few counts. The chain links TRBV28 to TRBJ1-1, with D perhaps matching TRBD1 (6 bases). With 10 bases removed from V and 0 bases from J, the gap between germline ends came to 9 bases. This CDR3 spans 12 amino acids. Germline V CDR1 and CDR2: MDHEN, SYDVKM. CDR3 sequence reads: CATDRMNTEAFF. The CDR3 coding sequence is TGTGCCACCGACAGGATGAACACTGAAGCTTTCTTT.